This T cell receptor (beta chain) was sequenced for a study of PD-1 blockade in classical Hodgkin lymphoma (dated by TCRdb to the early 2020s). Regarding the complete study: Nivolumab dosing was 3 mg/kg intravenously every 2 weeks, continuing until either disease progression or unacceptable toxicity. A peripheral blood immune signature of response to PD-1 blockade in classical Hodgkin lymphoma was defined using TCR beta sequencing and CyTOF. What the work shows at the level of the full study, not this receptor alone: The study was limited to a single clinical trial cohort, and causes of repertoire differences, possibly disease activity or prior therapy, remained undefined. A significant rise by C4D1 was seen in CD4+ but not CD8+ TCR diversity (p=0.0027 vs p=0.16), with the rise being most apparent in complete responders (p=0.02). Among trial patients, those achieving complete response had baseline diversity similar to that of newly diagnosed patients, while diversity was significantly lower in partial responders and progressors. Baseline TCR diversity was reported to be lower in newly diagnosed patients than in healthy donors, and even lower in relapsed/refractory patients. Lower diversity was seen in patients whose nivolumab began less than 1 year after ASCT, and these patients were left out of later analyses so that immune reconstitution would not confound the results.

Regarding this clone: The antigen it recognizes is unknown. Base qualities are not at hand, and no much larger clone is one base apart.

CDR1 and CDR2 are read off the germline V gene as KGHSH and LQKENI. The germline ends are 8 bases apart after V is trimmed by 4 bases and J by 5 bases. The CDR3, from cysteine to phenylalanine, totals 12 residues. The entry retains the CDR3 DNA only, 36 bases that are in frame from base 1. This specimen's time point label, interpreted: cycle 4 day 1 (C4D1), after more than 5 weeks of nivolumab. Every trial patient had relapsed after autologous stem cell transplantation, and cohorts A, B and C differed in prior brentuximab vedotin exposure. Using a Miltenyi CD4+ T cell isolation kit, CD4+ T cells were purified from thawed PBMCs through magnetic negative selection. The trial cohort was composed of 56 patients with relapsed/refractory classical Hodgkin lymphoma, for whom complete response, partial response or progressive disease was recorded as best overall response. Single-agent nivolumab was administered to trial patients in the multi-cohort phase II CheckMate 205 trial. An independent review committee assessed best overall response using the 2007 International Working Group response criteria. Trial PBMCs were collected just before the start of nivolumab (C1D1) and during therapy at cycle 2 day 1 and cycle 4 day 1. Peripheral blood was collected in 8 mL Vacutainer Cell Preparation Tubes, from which PBMCs were isolated by centrifugation and then cryopreserved. Purified CD4+ and CD8+ fractions were prepared only for cases where an additional PBMC sample was available. Magnetically labelled cells were removed on LS columns in a quadroMACS separator, and the flow-through was retained as the purified fraction.

Genomic DNA was extracted with the Qiagen DNeasy kit from unsorted PBMCs and from negatively selected CD4+ and CD8+ fractions. Using primers that anneal to V and J segments, immunoSEQ multiplex PCR amplified the TCR beta CDR3 regions. Amplification bias was minimized using a synthetic immune receptor repertoire, and residual bias was removed computationally after sequencing. Per the original workflow: Custom Python scripts were used to quantify repertoire diversity as the Shannon entropy index. Unsorted, CD4+ and CD8+ repertoires were analyzed separately, except in combined analyses where CD4+ and CD8+ sequences were merged in silico. Clonal expansion was defined as a frequency increase of at least 2-fold after treatment compared with C1D1, and clones undetected at baseline were assigned a pseudocount of 0.5. Singleton clones were defined as clones with 0 or 1 copy at C1D1, and non-singleton clones were defined as clones with 2 or more copies. By matching protein sequences in sorted samples from the same patient, clones expanded in unsorted samples were annotated as CD4+, CD8+ or unknown. Wilcoxon tests on paired samples were used to test diversity changes from C1D1 to C4D1. Here the immuneACCESS table is served through TCRdb, limited to in-frame sequences with V and J called. Missing clones are a known gap in these copies; in checked studies unresolved V genes cover under half, and the rest lacks a known reason. The D gene and trimming were derived from the DNA, and the V and J assignments and clone size from that table. The sample table contains 25,000 to 30,000 clones; only one count was recorded for about 86% of them. The ten most abundant clones make up more than 0.35% of the sample.

The receptor chain draws on TRBV18 and TRBJ2-5; a weak D assignment points to TRBD2 (5 bases agree). The clonotype comes from a human donor with classical Hodgkin lymphoma. Sequences were derived from CD4+ T cells from blood, sampled before the fourth cycle of nivolumab. In nucleotide form, the sequence is TGTGCCAGCTCACAATCGGGGGAGACCCAGTACTTC. It is translated as CASSQSGETQYF.